This TCR beta chain was observed in a study of beta chain features in type 1 diabetes. In germline, CDR1 is SGHVS, CDR2 FQNEAQ. CDR3 length: 14 residues. Trimming pared 5 bases from V and 3 bases from J, leaving 10 bases between. A remark on this clone: Its specificity is unknown.

cDNA synthesis used the whole RNA isolate, giving expressed TCRB sequences. About 3.7 million reads per sample were averaged for naive, central memory and regulatory samples. Repertoires were generated with immunoSEQ multiplex PCR, while TCRdb's copy carries only in-frame clones and drops some. The table includes some 350,000 clones, 8% to 10% detected once. Study-level results: In the patient group, naive, central memory and Treg TCRB repertoires seemed more alike than in the healthy donor group. Type 1 diabetes patients had TCRB CDR3s that were shorter (moderately but significantly so) in all four CD4+ subsets. VDJ junctions in type 1 diabetes patients carried more deletions and fewer insertions.

The V and J genes are TRBV7-8 and TRBJ2-2, with D perhaps TRBD2 (6 bases). The specimen sequenced was central memory CD4+ T cells from blood. This clonotype was sampled from a man younger than 40 with type 1 diabetes. The CDR3 loop is CASSVGTHTGELFF. The CDR3 DNA follows: TGTGCCAGCAGCGTCGGGACTCACACCGGGGAGCTGTTTTTT.